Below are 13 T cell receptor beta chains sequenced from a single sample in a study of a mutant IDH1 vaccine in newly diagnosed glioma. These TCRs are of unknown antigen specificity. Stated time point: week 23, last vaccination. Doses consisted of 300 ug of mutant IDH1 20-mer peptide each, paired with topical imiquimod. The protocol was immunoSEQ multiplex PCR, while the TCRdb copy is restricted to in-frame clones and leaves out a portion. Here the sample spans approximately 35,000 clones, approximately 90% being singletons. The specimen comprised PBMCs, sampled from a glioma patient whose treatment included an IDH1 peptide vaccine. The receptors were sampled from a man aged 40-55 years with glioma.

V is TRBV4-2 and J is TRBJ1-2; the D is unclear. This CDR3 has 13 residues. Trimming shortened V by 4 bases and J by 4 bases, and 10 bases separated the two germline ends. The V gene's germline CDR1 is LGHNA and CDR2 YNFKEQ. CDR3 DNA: TGTGCCAGCAGCCCCGGGATGGGCTATGGCTACACCTTC. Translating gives CASSPGMGYGYTF.

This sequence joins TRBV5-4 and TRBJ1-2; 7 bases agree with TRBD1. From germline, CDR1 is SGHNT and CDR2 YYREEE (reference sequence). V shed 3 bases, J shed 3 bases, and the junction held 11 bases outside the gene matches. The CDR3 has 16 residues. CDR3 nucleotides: TGTGCCAGCAGCTCGAATCGAGGGGGCCCGTACTATGGCTACACCTTC. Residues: CASSSNRGGPYYGYTF.

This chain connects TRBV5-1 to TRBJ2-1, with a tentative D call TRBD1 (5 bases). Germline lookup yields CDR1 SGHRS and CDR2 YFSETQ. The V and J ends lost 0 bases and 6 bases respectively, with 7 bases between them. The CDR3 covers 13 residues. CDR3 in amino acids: CASSLEGINEQFF. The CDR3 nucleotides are TGCGCCAGCAGCTTGGAGGGGATCAATGAGCAGTTCTTC.

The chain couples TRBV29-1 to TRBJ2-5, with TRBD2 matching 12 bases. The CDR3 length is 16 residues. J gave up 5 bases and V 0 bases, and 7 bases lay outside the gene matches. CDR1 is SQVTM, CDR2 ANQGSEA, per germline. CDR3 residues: CSVEDPLAGGRETQYF. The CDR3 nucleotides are TGCAGCGTTGAAGATCCTCTAGCGGGGGGGCGGGAGACCCAGTACTTC.

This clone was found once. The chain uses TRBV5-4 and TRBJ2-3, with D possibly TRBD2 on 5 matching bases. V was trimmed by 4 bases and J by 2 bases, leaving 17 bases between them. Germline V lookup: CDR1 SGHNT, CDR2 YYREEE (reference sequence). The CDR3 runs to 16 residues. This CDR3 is CASSLARARATDTQYF. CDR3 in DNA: TGTGCCAGCAGCCTGGCGCGGGCTCGGGCCACAGATACGCAGTATTTT.

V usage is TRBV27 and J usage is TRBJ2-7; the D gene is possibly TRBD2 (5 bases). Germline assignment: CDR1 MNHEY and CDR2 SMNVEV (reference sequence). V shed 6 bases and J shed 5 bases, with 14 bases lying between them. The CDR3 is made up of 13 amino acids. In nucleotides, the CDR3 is TGTGCCAGCAGCCAACGGGGTGGCGACGAGCAGTACTTC. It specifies CASSQRGGDEQYF.

CDR3 loop: CASSFGGYNSPLHF. CDR3 sequence (DNA): TGTGCCAGCAGCTTCGGGGGATATAATTCACCCCTCCACTTT. The chain links TRBV5-8 to TRBJ1-6, with D possibly being TRBD1 (5 bases). V lost 2 bases, J lost 4 bases, and 7 bases lay in between. There are 14 residues in the CDR3. CDR1 is SGHTS, CDR2 YDEGEE, per germline.

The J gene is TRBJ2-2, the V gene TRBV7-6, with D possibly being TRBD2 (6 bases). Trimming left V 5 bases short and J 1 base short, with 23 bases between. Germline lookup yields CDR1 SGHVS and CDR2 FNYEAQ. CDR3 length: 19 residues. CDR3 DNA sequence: TGTGCCAGCAGCCCGTCGGCGTTTTGGGGGACTGGGAACACCGGGGAGCTGTTTTTT. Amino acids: CASSPSAFWGTGNTGELFF.

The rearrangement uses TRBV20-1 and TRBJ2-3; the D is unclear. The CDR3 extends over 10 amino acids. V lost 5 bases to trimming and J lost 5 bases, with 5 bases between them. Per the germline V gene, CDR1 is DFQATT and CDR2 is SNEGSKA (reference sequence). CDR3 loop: CSAGQDTQYF. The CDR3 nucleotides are TGCAGTGCTGGCCAAGATACGCAGTATTTT.

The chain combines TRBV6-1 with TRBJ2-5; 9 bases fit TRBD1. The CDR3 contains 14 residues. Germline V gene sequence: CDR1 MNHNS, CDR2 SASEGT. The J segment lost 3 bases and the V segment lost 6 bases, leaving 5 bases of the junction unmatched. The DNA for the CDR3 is TGTGCCAGCAGGGGAGGGACAGGGAAAGAGACCCAGTACTTC. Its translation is CASRGGTGKETQYF.

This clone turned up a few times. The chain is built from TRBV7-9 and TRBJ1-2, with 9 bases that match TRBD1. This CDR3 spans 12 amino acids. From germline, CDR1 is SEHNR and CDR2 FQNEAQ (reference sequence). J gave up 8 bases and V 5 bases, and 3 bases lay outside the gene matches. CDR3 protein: CASSRTGVGYTF. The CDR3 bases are TGTGCCAGCAGCAGGACAGGGGTAGGCTACACCTTC.

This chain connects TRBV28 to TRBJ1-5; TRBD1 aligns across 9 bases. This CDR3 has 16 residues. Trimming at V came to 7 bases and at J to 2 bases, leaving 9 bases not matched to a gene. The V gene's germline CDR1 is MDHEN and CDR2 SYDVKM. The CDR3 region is CASTRQGVRGNQPQHF. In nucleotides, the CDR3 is TGTGCCAGCACCCGACAGGGGGTCAGAGGCAATCAGCCCCAGCATTTT.

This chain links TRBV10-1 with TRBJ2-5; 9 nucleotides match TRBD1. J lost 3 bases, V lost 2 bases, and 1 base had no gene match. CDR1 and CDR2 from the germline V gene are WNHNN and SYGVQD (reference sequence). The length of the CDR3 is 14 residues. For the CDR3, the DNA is TGCGCCAGCAGTGAGGACAGGGGGAAAGAGACCCAGTACTTC. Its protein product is CASSEDRGKETQYF.